This paragraph covers one T cell receptor (beta chain) sequence. Its antigen is undetermined. This specimen belongs to a study of T cell repertoires in cytomegalovirus infection. Study overall: Peptides in the study included HLA-C-restricted and HLA-B-restricted CMV epitopes. The public TCR beta signatures pointed to both CMV infection and matching HLA type. The study's findings and limits: CMV-specific HLA-C-restricted TCR beta clonotypes dominated the ex vivo response.

TCRdb re-derived calls from the reads in MiXCR, one entry per CDR3 protein. Of approximately 990,000 distinct CDR3 sequences listed, roughly 30% were seen once; the top ten hold roughly an eighth. Germline CDR1 reads MGHRA; CDR2 reads YSYEKL. Trimming cost V 2 bases and J 5 bases, with 15 bases left between them. The CDR3 has 15 amino acids. This receptor was taken from a human donor in good health (CMV status not recorded). Some clones in this sample may be carry-over from other donors' samples. The source was cultured CD8+ T cells from PBMCs, collected from culture after CMV antigen stimulation. This chain connects TRBV4-1 to TRBJ1-1, with D possibly being TRBD1 (5 bases). For the CDR3, the DNA is TGCGCCAGCAGCCAACAGTGGGCAGGGAAAACTGAAGCTTTCTTT. As protein: CASSQQWAGKTEAFF.